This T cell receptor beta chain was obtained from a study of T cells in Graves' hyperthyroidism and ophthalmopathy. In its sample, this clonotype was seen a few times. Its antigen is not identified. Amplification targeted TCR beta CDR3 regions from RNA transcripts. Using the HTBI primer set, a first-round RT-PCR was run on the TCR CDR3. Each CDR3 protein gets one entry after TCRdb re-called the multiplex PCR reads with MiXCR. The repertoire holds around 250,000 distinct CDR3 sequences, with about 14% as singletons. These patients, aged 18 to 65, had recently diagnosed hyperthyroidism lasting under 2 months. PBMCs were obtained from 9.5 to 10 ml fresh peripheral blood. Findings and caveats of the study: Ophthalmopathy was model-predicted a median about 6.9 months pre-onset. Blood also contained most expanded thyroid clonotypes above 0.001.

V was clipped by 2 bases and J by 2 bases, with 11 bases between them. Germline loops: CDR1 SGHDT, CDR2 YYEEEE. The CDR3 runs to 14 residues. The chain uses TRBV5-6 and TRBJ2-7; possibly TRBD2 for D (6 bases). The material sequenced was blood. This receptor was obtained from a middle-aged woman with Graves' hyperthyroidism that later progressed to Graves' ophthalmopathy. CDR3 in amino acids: CASSFGSGTYEQYF. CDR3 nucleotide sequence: TGTGCCAGCAGCTTTGGTAGCGGAACCTACGAGCAGTACTTC.